This TCR beta chain was profiled in a study of cytomegalovirus exposure and HLA in healthy donors (TCRdb year 2017). With respect to the entire study: In an earlier analysis of roughly 500 of the donors, approximately 300 Gb of sequence data and approximately 120 million unique TCR beta sequences from roughly 190 million T cells were reported. Alongside the repertoire data, information on donor age, sex, ethnicity and CMV serostatus was compiled. A separate validation cohort of more than 100 different subjects was used in addition to the approximately 640-subject first cohort. All discovery cohort repertoires had been generated on a single sequencing platform. Among the roughly 410 genotyped donors, approximately 76% belonged to the genetic ancestry cluster associated with self-reported Caucasian donors. In the later analysis, no new phenotypic data were used to find candidate immune exposures; instead, reliance was placed on TCR beta sequences and their occurrence across donors. An early release covering just under 650 HLA-typed donors comprised 250 to 350 gigabases of sequencing data and tens of millions of unique TCR sequences. A later analysis re-examined previously published TCR beta repertoires from more than 550 donors and added high-resolution HLA genotyping to investigate patterns of TCR occurrence. The study aimed to test whether signatures of past pathogen exposure could be identified by cataloging public T cell receptors. Roughly 5 DR-DQ haplotypes were handled as single units for association and clustering, since linkage in the cohort was strong. The study used immunosequencing to profile the T cell repertoires of more than 650 subjects and linked those repertoires to cytomegalovirus serostatus. Across approximately 420 genotyped donors of the cohort, an average of roughly 230,000 unique TCR beta nucleotide sequences per donor were sequenced, and 15% to 20% of those sequences were non-productive. An earlier analysis of about 600 of the donors used high-throughput TCR beta sequencing to judge whether each TCR beta V gene segment behaved as functional or pseudogenic. To predict cytomegalovirus infection status, the study brought together high-throughput TCR immunosequencing, statistical association of individual TCRs with disease status, and machine learning. The number of typed donors differed by locus: 629-630 for A, B, C, DRB1 and DQB1; 522 for DQA1; around 610 for DPA1; and roughly 490 for DPB1. Both class I and class II loci were covered by HLA typing, at four-digit resolution. In a later genetic analysis, genome-wide SNP genotypes for 398 of the 666 donors were used, and that subset was treated as a discovery cohort. Paper-wide results and their limitations: When HLA alleles, especially DR and DQ, strongly co-occurred, TCR associations were difficult to assign to individual alleles. Cytomegalovirus status was reported to be diagnosed by the classifier with high specificity and sensitivity in both the original and validation cohorts. Most TCR sequences were seen in very few donors, while some public TCRs were found in many individuals. The only immune exposure information available for the cohort was CMV serostatus. Linkage disequilibrium might explain the correlated functional status among segregating V segments, but an unknown experimental factor could not be excluded. Presence/absence analyses assumed roughly uniform sequencing depth across donors, an assumption that may not hold. Because HLA typing was unavailable for some donors at each locus, only the typed subset was used in association tests. A later analysis found that TCR association rates varied across HLA loci, with DRB1 alleles showing the most associated TCRs and HLA-C alleles the fewest. The study gave a list of more than 150 TCR beta chains associated with cytomegalovirus. A few of the identified cytomegalovirus-associated TCR beta chains were confirmed in vitro to be specific for cytomegalovirus antigens. An association between a missense DCLRE1C variant and V-gene and J-gene trimming of TCR beta chains was found in a later genetic analysis and replicated in an independent cohort. A further reported finding was that TCR beta sequences accurately predicted the HLA-A and HLA-B alleles for most subjects in the first cohort. Most CMV-associated TCR beta chains appeared to be HLA-restricted in a later analysis, and the HLA associations seemed to be driven largely by CMV exposure. In a later genetic analysis, fewer N-insertions in productive TCRs were reported among donors in an Asian-associated ancestry cluster than the approximately 630-donor mean. A later analysis reported that several top co-occurrence clusters appeared linked to parvovirus B19, influenza, CMV and Epstein-Barr virus. In this cohort, only TCR beta chains were sequenced, and detectable features were limited by the absence of alpha or paired-chain data. Approximately 16 rarely observed V segments, including chromosome 9 orphons, were excluded from the earlier analysis of about 500 of the donors because counts were too low. Broadly in line with IMGT annotations, most TCR beta V segments showed up in productive rearrangements about 90% or about 30% of the time in an earlier analysis of around 550 of the donors. The authors suggested that the approach could potentially be generalized to other disease states and immunological phenotypes. A later analysis associated some 17,000 TCR beta sequences with specific HLA alleles at a false discovery rate of 0.05. A later analysis found that HLA-associated TCR beta chains were more clonally expanded and had lower generation probabilities than equally common non-associated chains. The sequencing pipeline was judged likely to have produced a cluster of highly shared sequence variants as a technical artifact.

In total, roughly 670 healthy bone marrow donors made up the cohort. At the time of sampling, every cohort member was nominally healthy, though immune exposures that went unrecorded were likely present. The donor tested CMV seropositive, placing the donor among the approximately 290 seropositive members of the cohort. A peripheral blood sample was provided by each donor, and peripheral blood mononuclear cells were used for TCR beta sequencing. Genomic DNA was extracted from the blood cell samples with the Qiagen DNeasy Blood Extraction Kit. The library was generated by the immunoSEQ multiplex PCR assay. For the multiplex PCR, a mixture combining 60 forward primers for TCR Vbeta segments and 13 reverse primers for TCR Jbeta segments was used. A multiplex PCR assay on genomic DNA amplified the CDR3 region of rearranged TCR beta genes. The Illumina HiSeq System was used to sequence the amplified TCR beta libraries as 87-base-pair reads. The authors' analysis ran thus. A later analysis counted some 80 million unique TCR beta chains across the 666 repertoires, and some 11 million of these chains were shared by at least two donors. Raw reads were error-corrected and collapsed into unique sequences by a nearest-neighbor algorithm in which closely related sequences were merged to remove PCR and sequencing errors. Alignment of CDR3 sequences to IMGT reference sequences was used to assign V, D and J gene segments. For a sequence to be retained, a match of at least six nucleotides was required to both a V gene segment and a J gene segment. A rearrangement counted as productive if the CDR3 had no stop codons and remained in frame with V and J, and every other rearrangement counted as non-productive. Following IMGT convention, CDR3 was defined as the stretch from the second conserved V-encoded cysteine to the conserved J-encoded phenylalanine. Sequences without an unambiguous match to a single V gene segment were excluded from the earlier analysis of a few hundred of the donors. An earlier analysis of 450 to 650 of the donors called V segments functional above 56.7% productive rearrangements and segregating when the between-donor standard deviation exceeded 5%. To diagnose cytomegalovirus status from the catalog of TCR beta chain sequences, a statistical classification framework was built. In a later analysis, TCR nucleotide sequences were compared against IMGT/GENE-DB human TR gene sequences so that V and J genes could be assigned. Using the TCRdist pipeline, a later analysis assigned CDR3 sequences along with most-parsimonious VDJ recombination scenarios. In a later analysis, each TCR beta chain was defined by its CDR3 amino acid sequence together with its V-gene family, and reads without a unique V-gene family were excluded. To address suspected cross-contamination and a sequencing artifact, a later analysis removed 450 to 700 highly shared, low-generation-probability nucleotide sequences. In a later analysis, a clonal expansion index was calculated for each public chain from normalized within-repertoire ranks of inferred template counts. In a later analysis, generation probabilities were computed with a VDJ recombination model fitted to out-of-frame rearrangements, and the resulting probabilities were checked against IGoR. In a later analysis, hypergeometric tests were used to score TCR-TCR, TCR-HLA and TCR-CMV co-occurrence, with a repertoire-size bias correction applied to TCR pairs. In a later analysis, false discovery rates were estimated by permuting HLA or CMV assignments 20 times. In a later analysis, co-occurring TCRs were grouped using DBSCAN, and TCRdist sequence similarity was added for clustering within HLA-allele-positive subsets. Co-occurrence clustering excluded repertoires with fewer than 30,000 or more than 120,000 public chains, plus five with anomalous nucleotide sharing. The table was pulled from immuneACCESS by TCRdb, which kept in-frame rearrangements only. Such tables lose some clones; where checked, under half of the loss comes from unresolved V genes, and the rest has no known cause. D and trimming come from the DNA, and the V and J calls and clone size come from that table. The sample includes 100,000 to 130,000 clones, with approximately 79% observed a single time. Together, the top ten hold 14% of the sample.

Note on this clone: Its specific antigen is unknown. There are no base qualities to consult, and no much larger clone falls within one base. The sample has other DNA sequences that encode this CDR3 too.

This receptor was identified in a woman aged 40 to 55 in good health and CMV-seropositive. Sequenced material: PBMCs.

The CDR3 has the sequence CAWSGGGGNEQFF. The bases read TGTGCCTGGAGTGGGGGTGGGGGGAATGAGCAGTTCTTC. The chain couples TRBV30 to TRBJ2-1; TRBD2 could be the D gene, as 6 bases match. CDR1 and CDR2, looked up from the germline V gene (reference sequence), are GTSNPN and SVGIG. V and J are truncated by 1 base and 7 bases respectively, leaving an intervening sequence of 11 bases. The CDR3 numbers 13 residues from cysteine through phenylalanine. Solely the CDR3 DNA is kept, with 39 bases framed from the first base. Reference TRBV30 and TRBJ2-1 genes cover what lies past the CDR3, so the full variable domain is SQTIHQWPATLVQPVGSPLSLECTVEGTSNPNLYWYRQAAGRGLQLLFYSVGIGQISSEVPQNLSASRPQDRQFILSSKKLLLSDSGFYLCAWSGGGGNEQFFGPGTRLTVL.